This TCR beta chain was retrieved from a study of CD8+ T cells in alopecia areata. This clone was observed a handful of times. What it binds is not known. The CDR3 consists of 13 residues. Germline V lookup: CDR1 SQVTM, CDR2 ANQGSEA. V gave up 0 bases and J gave up 0 bases, with 5 bases separating them. Findings of the study overall: Scalp sample sequencing also detects resident alphabeta T cells of normal skin.

Lesional scalp tissue (obtained by punch biopsy) and peripheral blood were collected from alopecia areata patients. Investigators sorted PBMCs to obtain both CD4+ and CD8+ T cells. RNA was isolated and reverse transcribed to cDNA, the sequencing template. Using immunoSEQ multiplex PCR, the repertoire was profiled, and TCRdb retains in-frame clones only, with some absent. There are under 65,000 clones in the sample; around 44% occur only once, and roughly half lies in the top ten. This receptor was obtained from a human donor with alopecia areata. The sample comprised NKG2D-low CD8+ T cells sorted from blood. V gene TRBV29-1 combines with J gene TRBJ1-2; D ambiguous. CDR3: CSVEDTANYGYTF. DNA of the CDR3: TGCAGCGTTGAAGATACAGCTAACTATGGCTACACCTTC.